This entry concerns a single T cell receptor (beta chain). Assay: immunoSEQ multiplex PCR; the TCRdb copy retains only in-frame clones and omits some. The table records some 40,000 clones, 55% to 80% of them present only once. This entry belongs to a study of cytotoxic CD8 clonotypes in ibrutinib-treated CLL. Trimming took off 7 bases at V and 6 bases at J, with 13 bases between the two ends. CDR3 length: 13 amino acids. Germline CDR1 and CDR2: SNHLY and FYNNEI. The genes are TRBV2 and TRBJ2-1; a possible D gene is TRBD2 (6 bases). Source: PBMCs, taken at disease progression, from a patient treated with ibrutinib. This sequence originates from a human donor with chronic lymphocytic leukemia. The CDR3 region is CASKQGGSNEQFF. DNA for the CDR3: TGTGCCAGCAAGCAGGGAGGAAGCAATGAGCAGTTCTTC.